This passage covers 16 T cell receptor beta chains from one sample sequenced in a study of human T cells and chemical hapten exposure. One entry per CDR3 protein results from TCRdb running MiXCR on the RACE reads. The sample lists over 150,000 distinct CDR3 sequences, 25% to 30% occurring once. Specified time point: patch test 3, about 24 weeks after DPC sensitization. The treatment denotes: therapeutic diphenylcyclopropenone sensitization with weekly scalp DPC. Source: whole blood, taken in connection with sensitization to the hapten diphenylcyclopropenone (DPC). Receptors originate from a woman between 18 and 29 years old with alopecia areata. Some clones in this sample may be carry-over from other donors' samples.

This rearrangement joins TRBV27 to TRBJ2-4, with D unclear. With 3 bases removed from V and 0 bases from J, the gap between germline ends came to 12 bases. The germline V gene has CDR1 MNHEY and CDR2 SMNVEV (reference sequence). The CDR3 has 16 amino acids. The CDR3 protein is CASSLFGALAKNIQYF. The CDR3 nucleotides read TGTGCCAGCAGTTTGTTTGGAGCCTTAGCCAAAAACATTCAGTACTTC.

The rearrangement uses TRBV30 and TRBJ2-4; perhaps TRBD2 as D (6 bases). V was shortened by 3 bases and J by 1 base, with 19 bases between the two germline ends. CDR3 length equals 17 residues. Germline V CDR1 and CDR2: GTSNPN, SVGIG (reference sequence). The CDR3 nucleotides read TGTGCCTGGAGGGAGCGGCGGGAATATTTGGCCAAAAACATTCAGTACTTC. Translated, it gives CAWRERREYLAKNIQYF.

The rearrangement links TRBV7-2 to TRBJ1-2; D is possibly TRBD1 (6 bases). V lost 6 bases and J lost 0, with 17 bases in between. The CDR3 runs to 16 residues. Germline-derived CDR1 and CDR2 are SGHTA and FQGNSA. The CDR3, as DNA: TGTGCCAGCAGATTAAGATCAGGGGACTCTAACTATGGCTACACCTTC. Encoded protein: CASRLRSGDSNYGYTF.

The chain recombines TRBV3-1 with TRBJ2-7; either TRBD1 or TRBD2 may fit D (5 bases each). The CDR3 has 14 residues. Germline-derived CDR1 and CDR2 are LGHDT and YNNKEL (reference sequence). V was clipped by 4 bases and J by 2 bases, with 12 bases between them. CDR3 protein: CASSRGTGPYEQYF. The CDR3 nucleotides read TGTGCCAGCAGCCGAGGGACGGGACCCTACGAGCAGTACTTC.

This clonotype occurred a few times. V and J are TRBV4-2 and TRBJ1-2; no clear D gene. The V end was cut by 0 bases, the J end by 4 bases, with 18 bases between. The CDR3 runs to 17 residues. Looked up from germline, CDR1 is LGHNA and CDR2 is YNFKEQ. The CDR3: CASSQDELTPGSYGYTF. Here the CDR3 DNA reads TGTGCCAGCAGCCAAGACGAGCTTACTCCCGGGAGCTATGGCTACACCTTC.

This clonotype has a handful of counts. The chain has TRBV29-1 and TRBJ2-3; D is ambiguous. Deletions cut 4 bases from V and 4 bases from J, with 12 bases between. This CDR3 has 13 amino acids. Germline values: CDR1 SQVTM, CDR2 ANQGSEA. CDR3 loop: CSVGPGVADTQYF. As DNA, the CDR3 is TGCAGCGTTGGGCCGGGCGTCGCAGATACGCAGTATTTT.

This chain links TRBV7-3 with TRBJ1-4; D possibly corresponds to TRBD1 (6 bases). V was trimmed by 7 bases and J by 8 bases, leaving 20 bases between them. Germline CDR1 and CDR2: SGHTA and FQGTGA. CDR3 size: 15 residues. CDR3 residues: CASIGLGGRGEKLFF. CDR3 nucleotide sequence: TGTGCCAGCATCGGGCTGGGGGGGCGCGGGGAAAAACTGTTTTTT.

This clonotype was detected a few times. The chain employs TRBV29-1 and TRBJ2-2; maybe TRBD2 (6 bases). Trimming cost V 7 bases and J 7 bases, with 19 bases left between them. Germline V CDR1 and CDR2: SQVTM, ANQGSEA. This CDR3 region has 14 residues. Here the CDR3 reads CSGFQGGANGELFF. DNA of the CDR3: TGCAGCGGATTCCAGGGCGGGGCTAACGGGGAGCTGTTTTTT.

The chain is built from TRBV29-1 and TRBJ1-2; no definite D call. CDR1 SQVTM and CDR2 ANQGSEA come from the germline V gene. The CDR3 sequence is 12 residues long. The germline V and J ends were trimmed by 7 bases and 3 bases, with 12 bases remaining between them. This CDR3 reads CSGTVADYGYTF. The CDR3 nucleotides read TGCAGCGGGACGGTGGCGGACTATGGCTACACCTTC.

This clonotype was observed a handful of times. This chain links TRBV19 with TRBJ2-7; no clear D gene. Germline V gives CDR1 LNHDA, CDR2 SQIVND (reference sequence). The CDR3 contains 13 residues. V lost 1 base, J lost 2 bases, and 6 bases lay in between. The CDR3, as DNA: TGTGCCAGTAGTATAGCAGGAGCCTACGAGCAGTACTTC. It yields the protein CASSIAGAYEQYF. Complete variable domain (other parts from reference TRBV19 and TRBJ2-7): DGGITQSPKYLFRKEGQNVTLSCEQNLNHDAMYWYRQDPGQGLRLIYYSQIVNDFQKGDIAEGYSVSREKKESFPLTVTSAQKNPTAFYLCASSIAGAYEQYFGPGTRLTVT.

This clonotype was detected many times. This chain joins TRBV4-1 and TRBJ2-1; no definite D call. With 0 bases removed from V and 8 bases from J, the gap between germline ends came to 11 bases. This CDR3 contains 14 residues. Germline V gives CDR1 MGHRA, CDR2 YSYEKL. The CDR3 sequence: CASSQEAFSDEQFF. CDR3 DNA sequence: TGCGCCAGCAGCCAAGAGGCGTTTTCGGATGAGCAGTTCTTC.

This clonotype showed up just a few times. The chain couples TRBV6-5 to TRBJ1-1, with D uncertain. The CDR3 sequence is 14 residues long. Germline CDR1 MNHEY, CDR2 SVGAGI. Between the trimmed V and J ends, which lost 5 bases and 3 bases, there was a span of 13 bases. In nucleotides, the CDR3 is TGTGCCAGCAGTCGTTTCCGGGAGGACACTGAAGCTTTCTTT. Residues: CASSRFREDTEAFF.

This clonotype was seen a few times. The CDR3 does not end in the conserved phenylalanine or tryptophan, so this is likely a read error. The DNA is left out, because the CDR3 cannot be placed on it with certainty; the CDR3 is given as TCRdb lists it. The J gene is TRBJ1-1, the V gene TRBV6-2 or TRBV6-3. The CDR3 region is 13 residues in length, termini included. Looked up from germline, CDR1 is MNHEY and CDR2 is SVGEGT. CDR3 in amino acids: CASSYSKWDKMNL.

This clonotype showed up just a few times. The chain employs TRBV29-1 and TRBJ2-7; D remains unclear. Germline CDR1 SQVTM, CDR2 ANQGSEA. CDR3 length: 13 residues. The V end was cut by 3 bases, the J end by 2 bases, with 11 bases between. CDR3 sequence: CSVEVHPTYEQYF. The CDR3 bases are TGCAGCGTTGAGGTACATCCAACCTACGAGCAGTACTTC.

This clonotype was seen only a few times. The chain links TRBV29-1 to TRBJ1-1, with D unclear. The CDR3 is 10 residues long. CDR1 and CDR2 (germline): SQVTM, ANQGSEA. Trimming shortened V by 4 bases and J by 8 bases, and 8 bases separated the two germline ends. The CDR3 coding sequence is TGCAGCGTTGGGGTCCCCGAAGCTTTCTTT. This sequence encodes CSVGVPEAFF.

This clonotype was recorded a few times. V and J are TRBV4-1 and TRBJ1-1, with D perhaps TRBD1 (5 bases). Trimming shortened V by 2 bases and J by 4 bases, and 8 bases separated the two germline ends. This CDR3 spans 13 amino acids. Germline-derived CDR1 and CDR2 are MGHRA and YSYEKL. This CDR3 is CASSQTGSTEAFF. The CDR3 region has the DNA TGCGCCAGCAGCCAAACAGGCAGCACTGAAGCTTTCTTT.